The 5 T cell receptor beta chains listed next were all sequenced from one sample in a study of blood T cell repertoires in COVID-19. The assay was immunoSEQ multiplex PCR, and TCRdb's table has in-frame clones only and misses some. The sample includes a few hundred thousand clones, approximately 82% of them seen just once. The sample consisted of peripheral blood. These receptors all stem from a man aged 30-40 years who had recovered from COVID-19.

This clone was recorded a few times. The genes are TRBV6-5 and TRBJ1-1; 7 bases are a match to TRBD1. This CDR3 contains 11 residues. Germline values: CDR1 MNHEY, CDR2 SVGAGI. V lost 5 bases, J lost 11 bases, and 5 bases stayed unmatched. The CDR3 bases are TGTGCCAGCAGTCCCGGGACAGAGGCTTTCTTT. Translation: CASSPGTEAFF.

This rearrangement joins TRBV4-2 to TRBJ2-1; 9 bases are shared with TRBD2. The junction had 10 bases not matched to a gene; V was cut back by 0 bases and J by 10 bases. Germline V gives CDR1 LGHNA, CDR2 YNFKEQ. This CDR3 region has 16 residues. CDR3 bases: TGTGCCAGCAGCCAAGACGCGGGGGGGAGCGTTTGGGAGCAGTTCTTC. It codes for CASSQDAGGSVWEQFF.

The chain recombines TRBV6-5 with TRBJ2-5; the D gene is possibly TRBD2 (6 bases). CDR1 is MNHEY, CDR2 SVGAGI, per germline. V gave up 0 bases and J gave up 6 bases, with 11 bases separating them. This CDR3 has 14 residues. This CDR3 is CASSYSGGGQTQYF. The DNA of the CDR3 is TGTGCCAGCAGTTACTCTGGAGGAGGGCAGACCCAGTACTTC.

This clone was detected a few times. V usage is TRBV5-1 and J usage is TRBJ2-7; D unresolved. The germline V gene has CDR1 SGHRS and CDR2 YFSETQ. Deletions cut 0 bases from V and 0 bases from J, with 13 bases between. This CDR3 contains 16 residues. The CDR3 DNA reads as TGCGCCAGCAGCTTGGTTTCCGACTTTAGCTCCTACGAGCAGTACTTC. The encoded protein is CASSLVSDFSSYEQYF.

The chain carries TRBV10-3 and TRBJ2-4; D is unclear. CDR1 ENHRY and CDR2 SYGVKD come from the germline V gene. This CDR3 contains 16 residues. V was shortened by 3 bases and J by 0 bases, with 12 bases between the two germline ends. The CDR3 reads CAISDAHKEAKNIQYF. Written as DNA, the CDR3 is TGTGCCATCAGTGACGCACACAAAGAAGCCAAAAACATTCAGTACTTC.